This note documents a single T cell receptor beta chain sequence. The sample's time point: blood 4 weeks post-SBRT, at nephrectomy. As for treatment: 15 Gy SBRT to primary tumor, nephrectomy 4 weeks later. Nephrectomy followed 15 Gy stereotactic body radiation by 4 weeks. Clear cell pathology was present in this patient's renal cell carcinoma. This entry belongs to a study of radiation and T cells in renal cell carcinoma. The method was immunoSEQ multiplex PCR; TCRdb's version includes in-frame clones alone and lacks a portion of them. The repertoire has some 150,000 clones, approximately 86% of them found once; the top ten carry less than 20%. The sequence came from a woman aged 50 to 65 with renal cell carcinoma. The sample in question was blood, obtained from a patient whose treatment included radiotherapy and nephrectomy.

The CDR3 DNA reads as TGTGCCAGCAGCAGACTGAGCAGGGGTAGGAATCAGCCCCAGCATTTT. Residues: CASSRLSRGRNQPQHF. The rearrangement links TRBV21-1 to TRBJ1-5; the table's D call, TRBD1, has no DNA check behind it. TRBV21-1 is described as a pseudogene. This CDR3 region has 16 residues.